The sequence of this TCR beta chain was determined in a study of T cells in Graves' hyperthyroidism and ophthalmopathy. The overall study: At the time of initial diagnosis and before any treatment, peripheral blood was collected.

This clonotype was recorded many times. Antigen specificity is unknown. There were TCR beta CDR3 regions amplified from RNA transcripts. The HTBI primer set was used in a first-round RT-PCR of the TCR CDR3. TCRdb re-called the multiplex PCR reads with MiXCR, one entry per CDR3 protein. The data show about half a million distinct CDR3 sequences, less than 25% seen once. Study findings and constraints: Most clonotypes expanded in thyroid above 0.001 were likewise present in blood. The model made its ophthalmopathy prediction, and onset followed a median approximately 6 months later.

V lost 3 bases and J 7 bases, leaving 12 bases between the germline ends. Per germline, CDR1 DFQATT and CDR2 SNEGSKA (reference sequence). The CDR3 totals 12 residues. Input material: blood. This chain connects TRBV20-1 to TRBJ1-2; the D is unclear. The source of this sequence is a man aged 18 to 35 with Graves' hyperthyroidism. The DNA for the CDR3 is TGCAGTGCTAGTTTCGGTTTCAGTGGCTACACCTTC. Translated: CSASFGFSGYTF.